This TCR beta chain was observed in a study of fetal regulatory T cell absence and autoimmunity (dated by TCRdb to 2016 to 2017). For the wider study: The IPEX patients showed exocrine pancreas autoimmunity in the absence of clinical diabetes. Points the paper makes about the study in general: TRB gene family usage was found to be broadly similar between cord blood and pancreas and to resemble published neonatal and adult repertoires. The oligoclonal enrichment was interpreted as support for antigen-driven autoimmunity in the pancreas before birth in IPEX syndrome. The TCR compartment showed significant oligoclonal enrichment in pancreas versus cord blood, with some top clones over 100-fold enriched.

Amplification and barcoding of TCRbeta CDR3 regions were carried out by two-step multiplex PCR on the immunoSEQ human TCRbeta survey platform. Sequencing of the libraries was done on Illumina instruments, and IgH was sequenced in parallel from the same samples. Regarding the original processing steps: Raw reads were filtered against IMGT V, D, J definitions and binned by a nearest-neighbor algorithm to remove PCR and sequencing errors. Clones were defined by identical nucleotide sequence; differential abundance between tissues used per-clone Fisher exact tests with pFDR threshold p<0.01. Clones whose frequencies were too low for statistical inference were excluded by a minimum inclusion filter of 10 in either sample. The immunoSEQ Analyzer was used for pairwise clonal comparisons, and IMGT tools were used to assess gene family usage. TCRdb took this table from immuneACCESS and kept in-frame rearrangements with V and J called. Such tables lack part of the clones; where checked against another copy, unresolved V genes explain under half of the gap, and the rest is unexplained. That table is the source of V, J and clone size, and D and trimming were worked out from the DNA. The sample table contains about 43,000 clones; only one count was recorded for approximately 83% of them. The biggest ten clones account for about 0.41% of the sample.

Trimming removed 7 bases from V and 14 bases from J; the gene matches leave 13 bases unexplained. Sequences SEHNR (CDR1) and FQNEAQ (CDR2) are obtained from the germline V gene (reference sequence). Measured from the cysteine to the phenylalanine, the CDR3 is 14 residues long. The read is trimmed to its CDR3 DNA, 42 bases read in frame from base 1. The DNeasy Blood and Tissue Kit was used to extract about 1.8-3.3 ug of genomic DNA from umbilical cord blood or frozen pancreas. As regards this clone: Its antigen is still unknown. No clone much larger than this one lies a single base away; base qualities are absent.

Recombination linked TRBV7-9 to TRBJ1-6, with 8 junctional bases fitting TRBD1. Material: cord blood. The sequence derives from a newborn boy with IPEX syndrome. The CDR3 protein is CASIQTGASSALHF. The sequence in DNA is TGTGCCAGCATCCAGACAGGGGCTTCTTCGGCCCTCCACTTT.